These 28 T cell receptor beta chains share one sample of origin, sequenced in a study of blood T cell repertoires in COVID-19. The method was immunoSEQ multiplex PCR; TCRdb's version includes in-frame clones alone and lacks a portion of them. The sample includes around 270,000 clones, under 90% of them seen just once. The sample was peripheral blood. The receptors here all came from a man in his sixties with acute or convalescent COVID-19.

The CDR3 spells CASSQDNVQPQHF. The DNA of the CDR3 is TGTGCCAGCAGCCAAGACAATGTTCAGCCCCAGCATTTT. V is TRBV3-1 (or the pseudogene TRBV3-2) and J is TRBJ1-5; D gene uncertain. CDR3 size: 13 residues. Germline V gene data show CDR1 as LGHDT and CDR2 as YNNKEL (reference sequence). V lost 0 bases to trimming and J lost 6 bases, with 6 bases between them.

Here the CDR3 DNA reads TGTGCCAGCAGTTTATGGAAACGGGAATCTGGGGAGCTGTTTTTT. The encoded protein is CASSLWKRESGELFF. The rearrangement links TRBV28 to TRBJ2-2; possibly TRBD2 for D (5 bases). Trimming left V 0 bases short and J 8 bases short, with 13 bases between. The CDR3 covers 15 residues. From germline, CDR1 is MDHEN and CDR2 SYDVKM.

The CDR3 loop is CASSLGVAGNQPQHF. The DNA for the CDR3 is TGTGCCAGCAGCTTGGGGGTGGCGGGGAATCAGCCCCAGCATTTT. The chain links TRBV5-5 to TRBJ1-5; no clear D. This CDR3 spans 15 amino acids. The V gene lost 0 bases and the J gene lost 4 bases, with 11 bases spanning the gap. Germline assignment: CDR1 SGHKS and CDR2 YYEKEE (reference sequence). The full variable domain, with the rest looked up from reference TRBV5-5 and TRBJ1-5, is DAGVTQSPTHLIKTRGQQVTLRCSPISGHKSVSWYQQVLGQGPQFIFQYYEKEERGRGNFPDRFSARQFPNYSSELNVNALLLGDSALYLCASSLGVAGNQPQHFGDGTRLSIL.

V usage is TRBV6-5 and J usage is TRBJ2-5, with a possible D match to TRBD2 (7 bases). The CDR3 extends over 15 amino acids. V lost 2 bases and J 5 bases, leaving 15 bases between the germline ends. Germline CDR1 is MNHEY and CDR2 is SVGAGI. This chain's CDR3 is CASSYVSRGGETQYF. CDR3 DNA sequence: TGTGCCAGCAGTTACGTATCCAGGGGAGGGGAGACCCAGTACTTC.

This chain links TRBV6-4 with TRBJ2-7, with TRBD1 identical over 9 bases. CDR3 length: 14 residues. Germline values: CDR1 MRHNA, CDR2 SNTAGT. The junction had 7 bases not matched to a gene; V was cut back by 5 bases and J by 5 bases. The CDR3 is CASSPGTGLDEQYF. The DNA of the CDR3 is TGTGCCAGCAGTCCCGGGACAGGGCTTGACGAGCAGTACTTC.

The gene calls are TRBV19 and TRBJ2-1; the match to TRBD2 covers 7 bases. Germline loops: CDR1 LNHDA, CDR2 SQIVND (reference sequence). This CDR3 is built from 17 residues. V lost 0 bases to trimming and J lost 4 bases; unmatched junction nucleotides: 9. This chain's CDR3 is CASSIDATSPAYNEQFF. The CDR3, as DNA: TGTGCCAGTAGTATAGACGCGACTAGCCCGGCTTACAATGAGCAGTTCTTC.

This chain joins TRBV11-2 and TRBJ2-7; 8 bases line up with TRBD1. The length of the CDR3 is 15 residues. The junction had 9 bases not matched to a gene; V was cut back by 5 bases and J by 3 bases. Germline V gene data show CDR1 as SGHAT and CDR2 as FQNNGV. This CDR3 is CASSAWGTGLYEQYF. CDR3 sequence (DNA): TGTGCCAGCAGCGCCTGGGGGACAGGCCTCTACGAGCAGTACTTC.

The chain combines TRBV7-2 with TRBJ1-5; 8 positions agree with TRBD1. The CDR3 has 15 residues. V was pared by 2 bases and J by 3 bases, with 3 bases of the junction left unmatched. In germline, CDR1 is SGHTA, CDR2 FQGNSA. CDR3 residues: CASSLWTGSNQPQHF. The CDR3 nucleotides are TGTGCCAGCAGCTTATGGACAGGGTCCAATCAGCCCCAGCATTTT. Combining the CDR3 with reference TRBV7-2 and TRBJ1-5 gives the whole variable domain GAGVSQSPSNKVTEKGKDVELRCDPISGHTALYWYRQSLGQGLEFLIYFQGNSAPDKSGLPSDRFSAERTGGSVSTLTIQRTQQEDSAVYLCASSLWTGSNQPQHFGDGTRLSIL.

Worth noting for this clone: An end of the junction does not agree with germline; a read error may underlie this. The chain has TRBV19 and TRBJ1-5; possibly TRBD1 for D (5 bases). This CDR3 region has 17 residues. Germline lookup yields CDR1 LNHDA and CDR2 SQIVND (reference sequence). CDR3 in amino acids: CASSIRHGAGRNRPQHF. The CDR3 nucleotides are TGTGCCAGTAGTATTCGCCATGGGGCAGGAAGAAATCGGCCCCAGCATTTT. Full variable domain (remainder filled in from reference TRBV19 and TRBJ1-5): DGGITQSPKYLFRKEGQNVTLSCEQNLNHDAMYWYRQDPGQGLRLIYYSQIVNDFQKGDIAEGYSVSREKKESFPLTVTSAQKNPTAFYLCASSIRHGAGRNRPQHFGDGTRLSIL.

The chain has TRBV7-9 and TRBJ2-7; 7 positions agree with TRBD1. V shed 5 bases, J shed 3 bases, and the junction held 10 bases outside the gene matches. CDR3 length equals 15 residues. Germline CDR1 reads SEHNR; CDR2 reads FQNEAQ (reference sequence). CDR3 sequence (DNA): TGTGCCAGCAGCCTAATCCGGGACAGAGACTACGAGCAGTACTTC. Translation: CASSLIRDRDYEQYF.

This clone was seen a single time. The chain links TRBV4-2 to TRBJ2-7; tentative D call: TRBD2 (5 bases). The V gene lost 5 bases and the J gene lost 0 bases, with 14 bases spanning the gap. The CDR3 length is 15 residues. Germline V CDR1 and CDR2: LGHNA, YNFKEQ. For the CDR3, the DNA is TGTGCCAGCAGCTTTGAGGGCGGTAGCTCCTACGAGCAGTACTTC. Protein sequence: CASSFEGGSSYEQYF.

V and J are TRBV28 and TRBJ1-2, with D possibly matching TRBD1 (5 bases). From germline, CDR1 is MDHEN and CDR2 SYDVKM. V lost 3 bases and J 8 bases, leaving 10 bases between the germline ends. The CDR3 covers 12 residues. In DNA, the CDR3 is TGTGCCAGCAGTTTCCTCAGGGTAGGCTACACCTTC. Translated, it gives CASSFLRVGYTF.

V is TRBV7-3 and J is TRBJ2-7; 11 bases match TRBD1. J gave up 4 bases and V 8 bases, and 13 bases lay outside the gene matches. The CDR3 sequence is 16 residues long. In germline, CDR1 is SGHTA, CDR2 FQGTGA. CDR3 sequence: CASGQGGTGGSYEQYF. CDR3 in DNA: TGTGCCAGCGGGCAAGGCGGGACAGGGGGTTCGTACGAGCAGTACTTC.

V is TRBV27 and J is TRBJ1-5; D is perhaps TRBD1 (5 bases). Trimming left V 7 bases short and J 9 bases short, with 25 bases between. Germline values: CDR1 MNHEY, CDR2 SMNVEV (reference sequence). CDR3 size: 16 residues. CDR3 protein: CASTPSWGEQEGPQHF. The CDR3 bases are TGTGCCAGCACCCCCTCGTGGGGGGAACAAGAGGGGCCCCAGCATTTT.

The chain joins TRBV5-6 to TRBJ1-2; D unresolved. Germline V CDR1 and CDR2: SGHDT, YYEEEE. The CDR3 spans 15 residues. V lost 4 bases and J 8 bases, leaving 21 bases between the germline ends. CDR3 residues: CASSRGQRPKQGYTF. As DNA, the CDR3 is TGTGCCAGCAGCCGCGGCCAGCGTCCAAAGCAAGGCTACACCTTC.

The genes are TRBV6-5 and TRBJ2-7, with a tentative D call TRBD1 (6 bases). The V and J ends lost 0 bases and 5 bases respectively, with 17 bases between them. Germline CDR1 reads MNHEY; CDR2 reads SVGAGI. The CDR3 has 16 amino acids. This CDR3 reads CASSYSYLDRPHEQYF. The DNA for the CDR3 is TGTGCCAGCAGTTACTCCTACCTAGACAGGCCCCACGAGCAGTACTTC.

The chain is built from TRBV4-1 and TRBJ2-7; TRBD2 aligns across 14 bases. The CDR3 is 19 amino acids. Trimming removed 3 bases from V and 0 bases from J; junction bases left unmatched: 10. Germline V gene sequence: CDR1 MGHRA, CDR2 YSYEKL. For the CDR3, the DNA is TGCGCCAGCAGCCATCTCGGACTAGCGGGAGGTCCAAGCTCCTACGAGCAGTACTTC. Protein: CASSHLGLAGGPSSYEQYF.

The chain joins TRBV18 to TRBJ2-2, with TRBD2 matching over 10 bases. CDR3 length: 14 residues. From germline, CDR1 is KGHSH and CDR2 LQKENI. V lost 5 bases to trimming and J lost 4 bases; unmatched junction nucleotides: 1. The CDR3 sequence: CASSRTSGTGELFF. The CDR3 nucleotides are TGTGCCAGCTCAAGGACTAGCGGCACCGGGGAGCTGTTTTTT.

CDR3 nucleotide sequence: TGTGCCAGCAGTTTGGACAGGTACAATGAGCAGTTCTTC. Protein product: CASSLDRYNEQFF. The rearrangement joins TRBV28 to TRBJ2-1; 7 bases fit TRBD1. Germline V gene sequence: CDR1 MDHEN, CDR2 SYDVKM. The CDR3 has 13 amino acids. Germline trimming cut 3 bases from V and 4 bases from J; bases unmatched to any gene: 0.

The CDR3 DNA is TGTGCCAGCAGCTTACAACCGGGACAGCTAAATGAAAAACTGTTTTTT. This sequence encodes CASSLQPGQLNEKLFF. The chain joins TRBV7-8 to TRBJ1-4, with 7 positions matching TRBD1. V shed 2 bases, J shed 5 bases, and the junction held 8 bases outside the gene matches. CDR1 SGHVS and CDR2 FQNEAQ come from the germline V gene. The length of the CDR3 is 16 residues.

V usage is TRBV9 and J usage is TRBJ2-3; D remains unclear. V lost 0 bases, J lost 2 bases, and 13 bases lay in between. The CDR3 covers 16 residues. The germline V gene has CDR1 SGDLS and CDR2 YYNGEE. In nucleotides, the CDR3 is TGTGCCAGCAGCGTAGTACCGGGTACAATCACAGATACGCAGTATTTT. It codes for CASSVVPGTITDTQYF.

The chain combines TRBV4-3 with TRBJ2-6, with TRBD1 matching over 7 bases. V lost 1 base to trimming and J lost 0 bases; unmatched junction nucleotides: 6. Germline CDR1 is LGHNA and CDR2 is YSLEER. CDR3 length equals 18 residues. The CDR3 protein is CASSQALGGYSGANVLTF. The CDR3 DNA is TGCGCCAGCAGCCAAGCTCTAGGGGGCTACTCTGGGGCCAACGTCCTGACTTTC.

The CDR3 bases are TGTGCCAGTAGTTTCGGACAGGGACTAATTGAAAAACTGTTTTTT. Protein: CASSFGQGLIEKLFF. This chain links TRBV19 with TRBJ1-4; 8 positions match TRBD1. Germline CDR1 and CDR2: LNHDA and SQIVND (reference sequence). The CDR3 has 15 amino acids. With 5 bases clipped from V and 7 bases from J, the junction kept 9 bases outside the gene matches.

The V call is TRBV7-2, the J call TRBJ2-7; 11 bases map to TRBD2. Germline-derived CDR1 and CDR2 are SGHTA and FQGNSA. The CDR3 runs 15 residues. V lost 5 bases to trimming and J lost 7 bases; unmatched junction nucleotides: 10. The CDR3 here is CASSPLAGGSGEQYF. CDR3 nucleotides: TGTGCCAGCAGCCCGCTAGCGGGAGGTTCTGGGGAGCAGTACTTC.

This CDR3 reads CASSPSVGRGSGNTIYF. The CDR3 DNA reads as TGTGCCAGCAGCCCCTCGGTGGGCAGGGGCTCTGGAAACACCATATATTTT. V usage is TRBV9 and J usage is TRBJ1-3, with D perhaps matching TRBD1 (6 bases). V lost 4 bases to trimming and J lost 0 bases, with 17 bases between them. CDR1 and CDR2 from the germline V gene are SGDLS and YYNGEE. This CDR3 has 17 amino acids.

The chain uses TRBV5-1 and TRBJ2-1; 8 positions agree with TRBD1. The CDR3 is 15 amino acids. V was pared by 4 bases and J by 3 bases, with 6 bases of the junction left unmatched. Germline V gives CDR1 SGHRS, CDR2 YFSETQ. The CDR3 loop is CASSPGQGNYNEQFF. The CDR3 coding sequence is TGCGCCAGCAGCCCCGGACAGGGAAACTACAATGAGCAGTTCTTC.

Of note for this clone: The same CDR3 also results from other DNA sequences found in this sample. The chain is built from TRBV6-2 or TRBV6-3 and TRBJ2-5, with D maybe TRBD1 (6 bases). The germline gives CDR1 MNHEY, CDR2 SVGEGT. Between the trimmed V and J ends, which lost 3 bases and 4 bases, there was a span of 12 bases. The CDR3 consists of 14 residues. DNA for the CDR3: TGTGCCAGCAGTTATGGGGGCGCGGGAGAGACCCAGTACTTC. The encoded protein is CASSYGGAGETQYF.

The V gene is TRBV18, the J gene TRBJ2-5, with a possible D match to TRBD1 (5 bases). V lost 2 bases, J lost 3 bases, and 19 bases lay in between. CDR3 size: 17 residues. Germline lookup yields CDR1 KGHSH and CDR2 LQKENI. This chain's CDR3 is CASSPMGLTGIKETQYF. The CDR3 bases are TGTGCCAGCTCACCAATGGGGCTAACAGGTATCAAAGAGACCCAGTACTTC. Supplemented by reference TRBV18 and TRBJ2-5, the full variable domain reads NAGVMQNPRHLVRRRGQEARLRCSPMKGHSHVYWYRQLPEEGLKFMVYLQKENIIDESGMPKERFSAEFPKEGPSILRIQQVVRGDSAAYFCASSPMGLTGIKETQYFGPGTRLLVL.